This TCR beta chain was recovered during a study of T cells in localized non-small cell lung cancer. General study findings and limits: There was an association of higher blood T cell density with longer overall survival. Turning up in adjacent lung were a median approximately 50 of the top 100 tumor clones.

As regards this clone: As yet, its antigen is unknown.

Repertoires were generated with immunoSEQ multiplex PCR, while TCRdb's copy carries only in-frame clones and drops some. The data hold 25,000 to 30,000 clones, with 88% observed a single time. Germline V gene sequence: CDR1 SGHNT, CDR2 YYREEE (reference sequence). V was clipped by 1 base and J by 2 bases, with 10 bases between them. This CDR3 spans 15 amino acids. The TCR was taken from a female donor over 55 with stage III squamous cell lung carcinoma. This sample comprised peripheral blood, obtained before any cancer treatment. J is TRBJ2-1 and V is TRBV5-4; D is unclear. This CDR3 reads CASSLSGLAYNEQFF. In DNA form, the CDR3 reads TGTGCCAGCAGCTTGTCCGGGCTCGCCTACAATGAGCAGTTCTTC.